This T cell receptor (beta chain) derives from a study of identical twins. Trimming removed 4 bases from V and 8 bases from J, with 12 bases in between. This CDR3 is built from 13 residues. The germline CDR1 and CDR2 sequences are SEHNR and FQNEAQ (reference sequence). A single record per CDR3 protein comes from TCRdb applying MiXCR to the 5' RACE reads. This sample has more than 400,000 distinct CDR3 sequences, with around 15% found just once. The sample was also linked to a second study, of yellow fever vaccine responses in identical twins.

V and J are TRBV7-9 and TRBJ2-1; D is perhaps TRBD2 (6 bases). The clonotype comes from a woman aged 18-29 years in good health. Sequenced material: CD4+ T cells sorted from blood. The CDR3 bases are TGTGCCAGCAGCTGGGCTAGCGTATATGAGCAGTTCTTC. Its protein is CASSWASVYEQFF.